This TCR beta chain came from a study of blood T cell repertoires in COVID-19. Study in general: Both acute and convalescent COVID-19 samples were obtained from the United States, Italy and Spain.

The CDR3 is 14 residues long. The junction had 9 bases not matched to a gene; V was cut back by 5 bases and J by 5 bases. Germline-derived CDR1 and CDR2 are SGHNT and YYREEE (reference sequence). The assay was immunoSEQ multiplex PCR, and TCRdb's table has in-frame clones only and misses some. This sample has under 250,000 clones, with 83% found just once. The chain combines TRBV5-4 with TRBJ2-7; 8 bases line up with TRBD2. The sequence was collected from a human donor in a cohort sampled during active COVID-19. The sample was peripheral blood. This CDR3 is CASRTTVREDEQYF. CDR3 nucleotides: TGTGCCAGCAGGACGACGGTGCGGGAGGACGAGCAGTACTTC.